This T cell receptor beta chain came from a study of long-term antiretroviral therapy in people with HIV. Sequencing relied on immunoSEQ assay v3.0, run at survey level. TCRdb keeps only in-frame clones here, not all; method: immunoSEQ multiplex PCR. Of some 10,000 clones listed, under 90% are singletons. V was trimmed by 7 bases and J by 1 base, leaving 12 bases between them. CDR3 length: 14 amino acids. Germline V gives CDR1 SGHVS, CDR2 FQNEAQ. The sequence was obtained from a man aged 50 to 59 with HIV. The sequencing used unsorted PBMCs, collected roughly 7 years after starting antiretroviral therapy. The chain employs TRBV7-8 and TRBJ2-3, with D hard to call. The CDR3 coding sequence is TGTGCCAGCACCCCTTTTTTTGGCACAGATACGCAGTATTTT. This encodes CASTPFFGTDTQYF.